Shown below are 7 T cell receptor beta chains from a single sample sequenced in a study of T cell responses to AZD1222 COVID-19 vaccine. The repertoire was sequenced with immunoSEQ multiplex PCR; TCRdb's copy has only in-frame clones and lacks some. The data contain more than 150,000 clones, 94% of them singletons. Material: peripheral blood, obtained 28 days after the second AZD1222 dose. The receptor set was obtained from an adult who received the AZD1222 COVID-19 vaccine.

This clone has only one observation. The chain employs TRBV6-4 and TRBJ1-3; no definite D call. The length of the CDR3 is 17 residues. The germline V gene has CDR1 MRHNA and CDR2 SNTAGT. Trimming took off 5 bases at V and 1 base at J, with 18 bases between the two ends. CDR3 coding DNA: TGTGCCAGCAGTCGGCGGGGTTACCTTAGTTCTGGAAACACCATATATTTT. Translation: CASSRRGYLSSGNTIYF.

The V and J genes are TRBV6-5 and TRBJ2-1; D perhaps matches TRBD2 (5 bases). Germline assignment: CDR1 MNHEY and CDR2 SVGAGI. V was clipped by 5 bases and J by 7 bases, with 6 bases between them. CDR3 length: 11 amino acids. CDR3 amino acids: CASSRGNEQFF. The CDR3 DNA reads TGTGCCAGCAGTCGGGGTAATGAGCAGTTCTTC.

V gene TRBV10-3 combines with J gene TRBJ2-1; tentative D call: TRBD2 (7 bases). This CDR3 contains 16 residues. Germline assignment: CDR1 ENHRY and CDR2 SYGVKD. V dropped 6 bases and J dropped 0 bases, with 15 bases sitting between them. CDR3 amino acids: CAIREGGASSYNEQFF. CDR3 DNA: TGTGCCATCAGGGAGGGGGGGGCAAGCTCCTACAATGAGCAGTTCTTC.

The CDR3 DNA reads as TGCGCCAGCAGCTCGAAGGGGAGCTACGAGCAGTACTTC. It codes for CASSSKGSYEQYF. The chain employs TRBV5-1 and TRBJ2-7; D is perhaps TRBD1 or TRBD2 (5 bases each). V lost 3 bases to trimming and J lost 3 bases, with 10 bases between them. Germline V CDR1 and CDR2: SGHRS, YFSETQ. The CDR3 contains 13 residues.

CDR3 nucleotides: TGTGCCAGCAGCTTCTTTCCGGGCAATCAGCCCCAGCATTTT. This codes for CASSFFPGNQPQHF. The rearrangement uses TRBV7-8 and TRBJ1-5; D gene ambiguous. Germline assignment: CDR1 SGHVS and CDR2 FQNEAQ. Deletions cut 3 bases from V and 2 bases from J, with 8 bases between. The CDR3 contains 14 residues. Filled out from reference TRBV7-8 and TRBJ1-5, the complete variable domain reads GAGVSQSPRYKVAKRGQDVALRCDPISGHVSLFWYQQALGQGPEFLTYFQNEAQLDKSGLPSDRFFAERPEGSVSTLKIQRTQQEDSAVYLCASSFFPGNQPQHFGDGTRLSIL.

The chain employs TRBV18 and TRBJ1-5; D not resolved. The CDR3 is 13 amino acids. Between the trimmed V and J ends, which lost 3 bases and 5 bases, there was a span of 8 bases. The germline V gene encodes CDR1 KGHSH and CDR2 LQKENI. CDR3 nucleotides: TGTGCCAGCTCACCTGAGCATGATCAGCCCCAGCATTTT. Its translation is CASSPEHDQPQHF.

This chain joins TRBV6-5 and TRBJ1-1, with D unresolved. V gave up 7 bases and J gave up 4 bases, with 16 bases separating them. Germline V gene lookup returns CDR1 MNHEY and CDR2 SVGAGI. CDR3 length: 14 residues. The CDR3 DNA follows: TGTGCCAGCATATCGCGGGAGGCACTCACTGAAGCTTTCTTT. Its protein is CASISREALTEAFF.